One T cell receptor (beta chain) is described in this entry. The antigen is not known. The CDR3 regions of TCR beta were amplified from RNA transcripts. RT-PCR in the first round (using the HTBI primer set) targeted the TCR CDR3. TCRdb used MiXCR to reprocess the multiplex PCR reads, holding one entry per CDR3 protein. The top ten hold around 42% of the sample, which has about 110,000 distinct CDR3 sequences, about 17% seen once. The CDR3 runs 16 residues. V lost 4 bases, J lost 0 bases, and 3 bases stayed unmatched. Germline V CDR1 and CDR2: SGHRS, YFSETQ. This sample was taken from a study of T cells in Graves' hyperthyroidism and ophthalmopathy. Notes on the study in general: Also found in blood were most expanded thyroid clonotypes above 0.001.

The TCR was taken from a woman in her forties or fifties with Graves' hyperthyroidism. Sequenced input: blood. The chain employs TRBV5-1 and TRBJ2-5; TRBD2 matches at 13 bases. The CDR3 DNA reads TGCGCCAGCAGCCAGGGACTAGCGGGGAACCAAGAGACCCAGTACTTC. Translating gives CASSQGLAGNQETQYF.